This TCR beta chain comes out of a study of CD8+ T cells in alopecia areata. Sequencing relied on a cDNA template that was reverse transcribed from extracted RNA. Profiled with immunoSEQ multiplex PCR; TCRdb holds only in-frame clones, not every one. Among approximately 140,000 clones listed, approximately 45% were seen once. V shed 2 bases and J shed 5 bases, with 13 bases lying between them. CDR1 and CDR2 (germline): SGHRS, YFSETQ. The CDR3 sequence is 14 residues long. The specimen sequenced was CD4+ T cells sorted from blood. V gene TRBV5-1 combines with J gene TRBJ2-5; unclear D gene. The TCR comes from a human donor with alopecia areata. CDR3 sequence (DNA): TGCGCCAGCAGCTTAGGCCCGGCCGGGGAGACCCAGTACTTC. Its translation is CASSLGPAGETQYF.